Presented here are 5 T cell receptor beta chains from one specimen sequenced in a study of cytomegalovirus exposure and HLA in healthy donors. This PCR relied on a set of 60 Vbeta primers and 13 Jbeta primers. TCRdb keeps only in-frame clones here, not all; method: immunoSEQ multiplex PCR. This sample's clone table lists 45,000 to 60,000 clones. Specimen: PBMCs. These receptors all come from a male donor in good health and CMV-seronegative.

The genes are TRBV6-6 and TRBJ2-7; 11 bases map to TRBD1. V was clipped by 5 bases and J by 5 bases; unmatched bases: 5. Germline V gives CDR1 MNHNY, CDR2 SVGAGI (reference sequence). The CDR3 spans 14 residues. Here the CDR3 reads CASSKGQGANEQYF. The CDR3 region has the DNA TGTGCCAGCAGTAAAGGACAGGGGGCCAACGAGCAGTACTTC.

The chain uses TRBV4-1 and TRBJ1-3; D unresolved. V was trimmed by 1 base and J by 0 bases, leaving 10 bases between them. Germline V gene sequence: CDR1 MGHRA, CDR2 YSYEKL. The length of the CDR3 is 16 residues. CDR3: CASSQAIPGSGNTIYF. The CDR3 coding sequence is TGCGCCAGCAGCCAAGCGATACCCGGCTCTGGAAACACCATATATTTT.

The J gene is TRBJ1-1, the V gene TRBV6-5, with D tentatively TRBD1 (5 bases). Germline values: CDR1 MNHEY, CDR2 SVGAGI. CDR3 length: 14 amino acids. With 2 bases removed from V and 4 bases from J, the gap between germline ends came to 11 bases. The CDR3 protein is CASSYDSRVTEAFF. As DNA, the CDR3 is TGTGCCAGCAGTTACGACTCCAGGGTCACTGAAGCTTTCTTT.

The V and J genes are TRBV9 and TRBJ2-3; 11 bases match TRBD2. Germline V CDR1 and CDR2: SGDLS, YYNGEE. The CDR3 length is 15 residues. The junction had 5 bases not matched to a gene; V was cut back by 4 bases and J by 4 bases. The CDR3 DNA is TGTGCCAGCAGCCCCCGACTAGCGGGGTCAGATACGCAGTATTTT. This translates into CASSPRLAGSDTQYF.

The chain links TRBV7-9 to TRBJ2-2; 8 positions match TRBD2. CDR1 and CDR2 (germline): SEHNR, FQNEAQ (reference sequence). V lost 5 bases to trimming and J lost 3 bases; unmatched junction nucleotides: 5. The CDR3 extends over 15 amino acids. CDR3 sequence: CASSQGAGDTGELFF. The CDR3 bases are TGTGCCAGCAGCCAGGGAGCGGGGGACACCGGGGAGCTGTTTTTT.